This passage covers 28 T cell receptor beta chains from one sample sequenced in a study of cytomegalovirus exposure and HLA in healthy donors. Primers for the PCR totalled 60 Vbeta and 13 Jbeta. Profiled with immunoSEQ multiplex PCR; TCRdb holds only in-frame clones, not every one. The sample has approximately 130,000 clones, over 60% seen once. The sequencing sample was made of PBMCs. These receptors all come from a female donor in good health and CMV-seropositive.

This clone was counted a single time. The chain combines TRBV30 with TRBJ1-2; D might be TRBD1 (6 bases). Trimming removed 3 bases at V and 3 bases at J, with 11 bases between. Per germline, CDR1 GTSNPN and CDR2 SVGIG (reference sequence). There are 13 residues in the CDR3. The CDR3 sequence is CAWSKYRDYGYTF. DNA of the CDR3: TGTGCCTGGAGCAAATACAGGGACTATGGCTACACCTTC.

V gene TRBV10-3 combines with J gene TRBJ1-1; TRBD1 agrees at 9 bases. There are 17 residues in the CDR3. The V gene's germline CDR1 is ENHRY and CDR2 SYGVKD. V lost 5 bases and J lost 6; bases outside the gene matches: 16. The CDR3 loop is CAISLGQGTSRRAEAFF. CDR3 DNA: TGTGCCATCAGTCTTGGACAGGGGACCTCGCGGAGGGCTGAAGCTTTCTTT.

Here the CDR3 reads CASSPFGRAPYEQYF. The CDR3 coding sequence is TGCGCCAGCAGCCCCTTCGGCAGGGCCCCCTACGAGCAGTACTTC. The J gene is TRBJ2-5, the V gene TRBV4-1, with D possibly TRBD1 on 5 matching bases. The J call may be mistaken, given a closer DNA end match to TRBJ2-7. Germline loops: CDR1 MGHRA, CDR2 YSYEKL. The CDR3 is 15 amino acids.

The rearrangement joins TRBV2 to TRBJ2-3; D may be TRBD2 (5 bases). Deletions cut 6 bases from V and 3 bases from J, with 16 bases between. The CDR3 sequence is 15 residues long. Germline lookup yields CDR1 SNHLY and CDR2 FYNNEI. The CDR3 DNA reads TGTGCCAGCAGCAAGACACGACCGGGGACAGATACGCAGTATTTT. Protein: CASSKTRPGTDTQYF.

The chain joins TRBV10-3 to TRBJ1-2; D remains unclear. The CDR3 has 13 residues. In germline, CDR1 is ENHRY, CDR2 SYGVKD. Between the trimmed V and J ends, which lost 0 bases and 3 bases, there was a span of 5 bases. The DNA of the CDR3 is TGTGCCATCAGTGAGTCGAACTACTATGGCTACACCTTC. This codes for CAISESNYYGYTF.

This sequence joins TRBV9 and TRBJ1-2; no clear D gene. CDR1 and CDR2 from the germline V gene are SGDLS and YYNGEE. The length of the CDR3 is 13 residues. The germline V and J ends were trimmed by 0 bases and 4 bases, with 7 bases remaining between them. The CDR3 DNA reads TGTGCCAGCAGCGTAGACGATAGCTATGGCTACACCTTC. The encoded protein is CASSVDDSYGYTF.

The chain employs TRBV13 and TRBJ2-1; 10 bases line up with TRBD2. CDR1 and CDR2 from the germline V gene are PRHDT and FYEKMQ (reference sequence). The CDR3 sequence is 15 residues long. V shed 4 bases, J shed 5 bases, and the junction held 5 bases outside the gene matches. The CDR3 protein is CASSSRLAGDNEQFF. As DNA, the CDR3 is TGTGCCAGCAGCTCCCGCCTAGCGGGAGACAATGAGCAGTTCTTC.

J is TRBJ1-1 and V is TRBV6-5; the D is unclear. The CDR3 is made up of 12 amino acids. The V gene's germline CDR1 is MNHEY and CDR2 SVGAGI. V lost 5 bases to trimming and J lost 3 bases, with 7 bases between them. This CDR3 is CASSLLYTEAFF. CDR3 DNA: TGTGCCAGCAGTCTATTATACACTGAAGCTTTCTTT.

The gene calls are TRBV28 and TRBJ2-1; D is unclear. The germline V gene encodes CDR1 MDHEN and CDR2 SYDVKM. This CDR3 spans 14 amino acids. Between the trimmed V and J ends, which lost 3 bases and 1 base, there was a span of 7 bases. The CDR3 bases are TGTGCCAGCAGTTTTGGCGGTTCCTACAATGAGCAGTTCTTC. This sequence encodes CASSFGGSYNEQFF.

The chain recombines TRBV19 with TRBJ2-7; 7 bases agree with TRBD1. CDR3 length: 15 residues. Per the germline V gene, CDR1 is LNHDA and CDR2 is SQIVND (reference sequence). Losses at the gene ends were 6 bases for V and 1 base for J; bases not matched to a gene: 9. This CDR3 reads CASSFRGTASYEQYF. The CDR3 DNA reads TGTGCCAGTAGCTTCCGTGGGACAGCTTCCTACGAGCAGTACTTC. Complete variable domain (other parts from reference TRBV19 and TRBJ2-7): DGGITQSPKYLFRKEGQNVTLSCEQNLNHDAMYWYRQDPGQGLRLIYYSQIVNDFQKGDIAEGYSVSREKKESFPLTVTSAQKNPTAFYLCASSFRGTASYEQYFGPGTRLTVT.

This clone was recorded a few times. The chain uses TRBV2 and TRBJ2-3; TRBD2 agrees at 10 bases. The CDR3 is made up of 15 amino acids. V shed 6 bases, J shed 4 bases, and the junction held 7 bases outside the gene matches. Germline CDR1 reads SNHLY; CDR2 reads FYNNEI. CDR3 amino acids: CASRDTSGVADTQYF. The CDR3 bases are TGTGCCAGCAGGGACACTAGCGGGGTGGCAGATACGCAGTATTTT. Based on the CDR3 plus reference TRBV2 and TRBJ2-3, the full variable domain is EPEVTQTPSHQVTQMGQEVILRCVPISNHLYFYWYRQILGQKVEFLVSFYNNEISEKSEIFDDQFSVERPDGSNFTLKIRSTKLEDSAMYFCASRDTSGVADTQYFGPGTRLTVL.

In DNA, the CDR3 is TGTGCCTGGAGTGTCACTATGACCTCCACAGATACGCAGTATTTT. It is translated as CAWSVTMTSTDTQYF. The chain combines TRBV30 with TRBJ2-3, with D unclear. Germline V lookup: CDR1 GTSNPN, CDR2 SVGIG (reference sequence). This CDR3 region has 15 residues. V lost 0 bases to trimming and J lost 2 bases, with 12 bases between them.

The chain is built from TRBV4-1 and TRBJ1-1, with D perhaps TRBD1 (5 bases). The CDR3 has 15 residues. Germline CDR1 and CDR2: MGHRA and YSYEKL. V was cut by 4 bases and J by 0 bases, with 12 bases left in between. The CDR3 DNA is TGCGCCAGCAGCCCATCCACAGGACTGAACACTGAAGCTTTCTTT. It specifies CASSPSTGLNTEAFF.

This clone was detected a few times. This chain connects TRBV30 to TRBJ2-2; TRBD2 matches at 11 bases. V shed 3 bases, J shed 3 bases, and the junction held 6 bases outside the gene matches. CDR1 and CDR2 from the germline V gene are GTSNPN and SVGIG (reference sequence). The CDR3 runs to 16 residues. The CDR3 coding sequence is TGTGCCTGGAGGAAACTAGCGGGAGCTGACACCGGGGAGCTGTTTTTT. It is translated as CAWRKLAGADTGELFF.

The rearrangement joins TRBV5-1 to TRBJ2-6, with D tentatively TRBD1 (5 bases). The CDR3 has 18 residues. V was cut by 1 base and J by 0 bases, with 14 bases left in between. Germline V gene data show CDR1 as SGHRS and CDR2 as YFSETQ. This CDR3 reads CASSLLTGIRSGANVLTF. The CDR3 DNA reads TGCGCCAGCAGCTTGCTTACAGGAATACGCTCTGGGGCCAACGTCCTGACTTTC. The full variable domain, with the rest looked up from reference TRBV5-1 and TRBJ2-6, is KAGVTQTPRYLIKTRGQQVTLSCSPISGHRSVSWYQQTPGQGLQFLFEYFSETQRNKGNFPGRFSGRQFSNSRSEMNVSTLELGDSALYLCASSLLTGIRSGANVLTFGAGSRLTVL.

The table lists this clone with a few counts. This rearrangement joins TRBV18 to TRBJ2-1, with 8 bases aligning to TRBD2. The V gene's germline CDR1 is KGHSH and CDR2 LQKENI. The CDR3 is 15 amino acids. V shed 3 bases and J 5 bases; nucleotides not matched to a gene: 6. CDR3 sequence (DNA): TGTGCCAGCTCACCGGGACTAGTATCGGACAATGAGCAGTTCTTC. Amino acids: CASSPGLVSDNEQFF. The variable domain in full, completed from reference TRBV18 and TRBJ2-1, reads NAGVMQNPRHLVRRRGQEARLRCSPMKGHSHVYWYRQLPEEGLKFMVYLQKENIIDESGMPKERFSAEFPKEGPSILRIQQVVRGDSAAYFCASSPGLVSDNEQFFGPGTRLTVL.

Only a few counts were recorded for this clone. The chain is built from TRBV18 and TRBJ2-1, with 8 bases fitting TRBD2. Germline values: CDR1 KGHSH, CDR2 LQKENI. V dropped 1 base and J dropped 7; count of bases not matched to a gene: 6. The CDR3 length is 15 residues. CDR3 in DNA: TGTGCCAGCTCACCACGTCGGGGGGGCCGGAATGAGCAGTTCTTC. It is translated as CASSPRRGGRNEQFF.

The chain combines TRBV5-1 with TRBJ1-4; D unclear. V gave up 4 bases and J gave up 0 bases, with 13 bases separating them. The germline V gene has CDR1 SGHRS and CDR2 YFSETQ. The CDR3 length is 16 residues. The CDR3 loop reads CASSREWPATNEKLFF. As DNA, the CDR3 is TGCGCCAGCAGCCGGGAGTGGCCGGCAACTAATGAAAAACTGTTTTTT.

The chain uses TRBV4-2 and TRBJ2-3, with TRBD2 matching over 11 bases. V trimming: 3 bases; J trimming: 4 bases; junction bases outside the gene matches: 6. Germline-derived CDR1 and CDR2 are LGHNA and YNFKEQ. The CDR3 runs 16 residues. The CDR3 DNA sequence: TGTGCCAGCAGCCAGGCTACTAGCGGGGGTCCAGATACGCAGTATTTT. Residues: CASSQATSGGPDTQYF.

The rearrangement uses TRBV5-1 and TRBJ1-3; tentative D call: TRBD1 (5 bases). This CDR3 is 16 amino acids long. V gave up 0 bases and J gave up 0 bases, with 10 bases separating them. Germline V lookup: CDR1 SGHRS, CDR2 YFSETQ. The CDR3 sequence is CASSLASRGSGNTIYF. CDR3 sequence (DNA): TGCGCCAGCAGCTTGGCCTCTAGGGGCTCTGGAAACACCATATATTTT.

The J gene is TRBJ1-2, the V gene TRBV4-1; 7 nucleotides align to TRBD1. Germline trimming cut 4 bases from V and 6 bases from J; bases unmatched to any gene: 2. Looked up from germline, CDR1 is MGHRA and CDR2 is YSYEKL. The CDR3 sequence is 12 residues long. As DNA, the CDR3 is TGCGCCAGCAGCCGCGGACAGGATGGCTACACCTTC. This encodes CASSRGQDGYTF.

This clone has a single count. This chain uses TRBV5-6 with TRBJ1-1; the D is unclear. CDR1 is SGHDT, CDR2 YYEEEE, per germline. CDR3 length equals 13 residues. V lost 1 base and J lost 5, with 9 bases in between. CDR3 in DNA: TGTGCCAGCAGCTTGTTAGAGGGAACTGAAGCTTTCTTT. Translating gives CASSLLEGTEAFF.

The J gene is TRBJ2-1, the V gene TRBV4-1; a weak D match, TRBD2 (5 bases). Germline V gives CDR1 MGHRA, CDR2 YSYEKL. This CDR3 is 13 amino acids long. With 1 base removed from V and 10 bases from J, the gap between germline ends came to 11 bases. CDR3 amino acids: CASSQGGHLEQFF. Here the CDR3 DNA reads TGCGCCAGCAGCCAAGGAGGGCACTTGGAGCAGTTCTTC.

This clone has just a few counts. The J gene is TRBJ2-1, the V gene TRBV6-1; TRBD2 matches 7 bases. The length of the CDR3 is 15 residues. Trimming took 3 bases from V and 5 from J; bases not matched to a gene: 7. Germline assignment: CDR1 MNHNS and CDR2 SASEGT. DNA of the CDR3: TGTGCCAGCAGTGAGGGCGGGAGTCTTGACAATGAGCAGTTCTTC. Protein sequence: CASSEGGSLDNEQFF.

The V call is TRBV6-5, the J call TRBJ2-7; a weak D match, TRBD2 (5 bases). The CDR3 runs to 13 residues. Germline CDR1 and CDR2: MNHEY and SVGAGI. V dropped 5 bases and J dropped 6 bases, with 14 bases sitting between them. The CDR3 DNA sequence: TGTGCCAGCAGTGGACTTCTAGGGATCGAGCAGTACTTC. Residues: CASSGLLGIEQYF.

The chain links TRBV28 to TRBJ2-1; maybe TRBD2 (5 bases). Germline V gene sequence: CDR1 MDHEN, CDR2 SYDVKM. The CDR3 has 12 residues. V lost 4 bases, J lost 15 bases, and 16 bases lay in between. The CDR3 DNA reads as TGTGCCAGCAGTTCTTTAGGAGGAATGGGGTTCTTC. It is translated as CASSSLGGMGFF.

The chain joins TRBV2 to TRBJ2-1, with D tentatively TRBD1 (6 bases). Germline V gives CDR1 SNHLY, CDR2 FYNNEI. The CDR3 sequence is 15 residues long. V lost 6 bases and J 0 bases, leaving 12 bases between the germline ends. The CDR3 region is CASSRGASSYNEQFF. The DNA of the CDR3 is TGTGCCAGCAGCAGGGGCGCTAGCTCCTACAATGAGCAGTTCTTC.

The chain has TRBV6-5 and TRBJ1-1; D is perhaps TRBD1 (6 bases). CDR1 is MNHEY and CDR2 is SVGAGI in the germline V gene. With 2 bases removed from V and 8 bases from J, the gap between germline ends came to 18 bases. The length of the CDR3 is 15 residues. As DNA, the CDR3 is TGTGCCAGCAGTTACAGTTGGCAGGGGAAGGCGGAAGCTTTCTTT. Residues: CASSYSWQGKAEAFF.